These 16 T cell receptor beta chains came from one sample sequenced in a study of T cells generated in artificial thymic organoids. Reverse primers in the TRAC or TRBC constant regions drove separate semi-nested PCRs for TCRalpha and TCRbeta. TCRdb reanalysed the 5' RACE reads using MiXCR and keeps one entry per CDR3 protein. The sample shows over 6,500 distinct CDR3 sequences, approximately 20% of them seen only once. The specimen was naive CD8+ T cells from the thymus. Specified subset: CD3+TCRalphabeta+CD8SP T cells; for blood, CD45RO-CCR7+ naive CD8+ T cells. These receptors all come from a human donor who gave cord blood stem cells for thymic organoid culture, a cardiac surgery patient who gave postnatal thymus, or a blood donor (not recorded which).

As for this clonotype: It is likely a read error, because the conserved phenylalanine at the end of the CDR3 is missing. It is unclear where the CDR3 begins or ends on the DNA, so no DNA is shown, and the CDR3 is as TCRdb lists it. The CDR3 spells CASSYQNVLYTEVFL. The rearrangement uses TRBV27 and TRBJ1-1. From its first to its last residue, the CDR3 has 15 amino acids. Germline CDR1 and CDR2: MNHEY and SMNVEV (reference sequence).

Comments on this clonotype: A much larger clone differs by one base, so this may be a read error. This rearrangement joins TRBV27 to TRBJ2-7; 7 nucleotides align to TRBD1. CDR3 length: 12 residues. Germline-derived CDR1 and CDR2 are MNHEY and SMNVEV (reference sequence). CDR3 nucleotide sequence: TGTGCCGGCAGTTTGACAGGGAACGAGCAGTACTTC. It translates to CAGSLTGNEQYF.

In this sample, this clonotype is medium-sized. This chain connects TRBV12-3 or TRBV12-4 to TRBJ1-2, with D perhaps TRBD1 (6 bases). CDR3 length: 12 residues. Trimming shortened V by 2 bases and J by 5 bases, and 6 bases separated the two germline ends. CDR3 protein: CASSLRGYGYTF. Here the CDR3 DNA reads TGTGCCAGCAGTTTAAGGGGGTATGGCTACACCTTC.

This clonotype has ten or more counts. The chain recombines TRBV13 with TRBJ2-7; 7 nucleotides line up with TRBD1. Per germline, CDR1 PRHDT and CDR2 FYEKMQ (reference sequence). This CDR3 spans 15 amino acids. Trimming cost V 6 bases and J 2 bases; bases outside gene matches: 10. The CDR3 here is CASSKTGIATYEQYF. Here the CDR3 DNA reads TGTGCCAGCAGTAAGACAGGGATTGCTACCTACGAGCAGTACTTC.

This clonotype came up a few times. An end of the junction differs from the germline gene, which may be a read error. The V call is TRBV20-1, the J call TRBJ2-3, with 9 bases lining up with TRBD2. CDR1 DFQATT and CDR2 SNEGSKA come from the germline V gene (reference sequence). The CDR3 contains 16 residues. CDR3 sequence (DNA): TGCAGTGCTAGAGGAATTAGCGGGAGCGGGACAGATGCGCAGTATTTT. This gives the protein CSARGISGSGTDAQYF.

This clonotype was seen a handful of times. A clone one base away is much larger, so this may be a read error. V gene TRBV27 combines with J gene TRBJ2-7; D perhaps matches TRBD2 (6 bases). Germline V lookup: CDR1 MNHEY, CDR2 SMNVEV (reference sequence). The CDR3 contains 15 residues. CDR3 amino acids: CAGSLWTGGGYEQYF. CDR3 sequence (DNA): TGTGCCGGCAGTTTATGGACCGGGGGAGGCTACGAGCAGTACTTC.

By frequency in the sample, this clonotype is medium-sized. The chain employs TRBV29-1 and TRBJ2-2; TRBD1 matches 8 bases. The germline gives CDR1 SQVTM, CDR2 ANQGSEA. CDR3 length equals 16 residues. Trimming took 6 bases from V and 1 from J; bases not matched to a gene: 10. CDR3 sequence: CSVLDSGGVNTGELFF. For the CDR3, the DNA is TGCAGCGTCCTTGATTCAGGGGGCGTGAACACCGGGGAGCTGTTTTTT.

The table lists this clonotype with a count of one. It may be a read error: a sequence one base away is much more abundant. The rearrangement joins TRBV27 to TRBJ2-5, with D possibly matching TRBD2 (6 bases). Looked up from germline, CDR1 is MNHEY and CDR2 is SMNVEV (reference sequence). The CDR3 sequence is 15 residues long. The CDR3 loop is CTSSFGLANLETQYF. The CDR3 DNA follows: TGTACCAGCAGTTTTGGGCTAGCGAATTTAGAGACCCAGTACTTC.

The CDR3 DNA follows: TGTGCCAGCAGCGCCGCCTGGGACTCCCGGGGTGAGGCCCAGTACTTC. The encoded protein is CASSAAWDSRGEAQYF. This chain uses TRBV6-5 with TRBJ2-5; D may be TRBD2 (6 bases). Trimming stripped 6 bases from V and 9 bases from J, with 26 bases between. Germline-derived CDR1 and CDR2 are MNHEY and SVGAGI. This CDR3 comprises 16 residues.

This clonotype was seen only a few times. CDR3 amino acids: CASPKVRGRCEFF. The CDR3 DNA reads TGTGCCAGCCCCAAGGTCCGGGGGAGGTGTGAGTTCTTC. The V call is TRBV6-7, the J call TRBJ2-1; D might be TRBD2 (6 bases). TRBV6-7 qualifies as an ORF whose function is uncertain. The CDR3 totals 13 residues. V dropped 8 bases and J dropped 14 bases, with 22 bases sitting between them.

This clonotype occurred a few times. This may be a read error, as it is one base from a much larger clone. The rearrangement uses TRBV4-1 and TRBJ1-2; D is ambiguous. Germline V lookup: CDR1 MGHRA, CDR2 YSYEKL. The CDR3 is 15 amino acids. The CDR3 reads CASSQVTHSNYGCTF. The CDR3, as DNA: TGCGCCAGCAGCCAAGTGACCCATAGTAACTATGGCTGCACCTTC.

In its sample, this clonotype is medium-sized. This rearrangement joins TRBV30 to TRBJ1-5; 8 nucleotides agree with TRBD1. Germline values: CDR1 GTSNPN, CDR2 SVGIG (reference sequence). The CDR3 has 14 amino acids. V lost 4 bases, J lost 7 bases, and 9 bases stayed unmatched. Here the CDR3 DNA reads TGTGCCTGGATGCCCGGGACAGGAGCCCAGCCCCAGCATTTT. Its protein product is CAWMPGTGAQPQHF.

This clonotype was seen at least ten times. V is TRBV12-3 or TRBV12-4 and J is TRBJ2-3; the D call may be TRBD1 or TRBD2 (6 bases each). V gave up 7 bases and J gave up 4 bases, with 12 bases separating them. The CDR3 is 13 amino acids. CDR3 in DNA: TGTGCCAGCACCAGCCGGGGGCCAGATACGCAGTATTTT. It is translated as CASTSRGPDTQYF.

This clonotype was seen only a few times. The chain couples TRBV12-3 or TRBV12-4 to TRBJ2-1, with TRBD2 matching 8 bases. The CDR3 spans 15 residues. V lost 1 base to trimming and J lost 7 bases; unmatched junction nucleotides: 6. DNA of the CDR3: TGTGCCAGCAGTTTAGGGCGGGGGGCTGTGAATGAGCAGTTCTTC. Translated, it gives CASSLGRGAVNEQFF.

CDR3 nucleotide sequence: TGTGCCAGCAGCTTCTCTTGGGGTCATGCCACCGGGGAGCTGTTTTTT. This codes for CASSFSWGHATGELFF. The V and J genes are TRBV5-4 and TRBJ2-2; D gene ambiguous. The CDR3 runs 16 residues. The germline V gene has CDR1 SGHNT and CDR2 YYREEE (reference sequence). The V gene lost 2 bases and the J gene lost 4 bases, with 15 bases spanning the gap. Drawing the rest from reference TRBV5-4 and TRBJ2-2, the complete variable domain is ETGVTQSPTHLIKTRGQQVTLRCSSQSGHNTVSWYQQALGQGPQFIFQYYREEENGRGNFPPRFSGLQFPNYSSELNVNALELDDSALYLCASSFSWGHATGELFFGEGSRLTVL.

By frequency in the sample, this clonotype is medium-sized. This chain joins TRBV7-2 and TRBJ1-6, with 10 bases identical to TRBD1. The germline gives CDR1 SGHTA, CDR2 FQGNSA. The junction had 13 bases not matched to a gene; V was cut back by 5 bases and J by 6 bases. The CDR3 is 18 amino acids. In DNA form, the CDR3 reads TGTGCCAGCAGCCCACGTCCCGGGACAGGGGTTGGTAATTCACCCCTCCACTTT. Translated, it gives CASSPRPGTGVGNSPLHF.